One sample yielded the 6 T cell receptor beta chains listed below, sequenced in a study of human CD8 memory T cell subsets. UMI-labeled 5' RACE was the method by which TCR beta libraries were made. One entry per CDR3 protein, without DNA, is what TCRdb gives after re-calling the 5' RACE reads. Its table records a few thousand distinct CDR3 sequences. Sequencing input: CD8+ effector memory T cells (TEM) sorted from PBMCs. Subset specified: effector memory CD8 T cells, CCR7- CD45RO+ CD95+. The origin of the receptors is a human donor in good health.

The CDR3 reads CASGADLGTEAFF. The rearrangement joins TRBV7-9 to TRBJ1-1. Germline assignment: CDR1 SEHNR and CDR2 FQNEAQ (reference sequence). The CDR3 contains 13 residues.

The V and J genes are TRBV7-9 and TRBJ2-3; TCRdb proposes TRBD2, but this gene call is untestable without DNA. CDR3 length: 16 amino acids. Germline lookup yields CDR1 SEHNR and CDR2 FQNEAQ (reference sequence). The CDR3 here is CASSLVGSGLTDTQYF.

The gene calls are TRBV7-8 and TRBJ2-5; the D call from TCRdb, TRBD1, cannot be confirmed without DNA. Germline values: CDR1 SGHVS, CDR2 FQNEAQ. The CDR3 consists of 16 residues. CDR3: CASSLHQGGRGETQYF.

The rearrangement links TRBV5-6 to TRBJ1-1; the TCRdb call, TRBD1, lacks DNA for checking. Germline lookup yields CDR1 SGHDT and CDR2 YYEEEE. The CDR3 has 14 residues. The chain's CDR3 is CASSRDRGSTEAFF.

The chain employs TRBV13 and TRBJ2-3; TCRdb designates TRBD1, a call that cannot be tested without DNA. CDR1 is PRHDT, CDR2 FYEKMQ, per germline (reference sequence). The CDR3 extends over 13 amino acids. The CDR3 here is CASSPPEVDTQYF.

This sequence joins TRBV27 and TRBJ2-1; TCRdb's D call of TRBD2 is untestable without DNA. Germline V lookup: CDR1 MNHEY, CDR2 SMNVEV (reference sequence). The CDR3 runs 16 residues. The chain's CDR3 is CASSPSTESSYNEQFF.